Detailed here is one T cell receptor (beta chain). As yet, its antigen is unknown. Produced via immunoSEQ multiplex PCR; TCRdb's table is partial and in-frame only. The sample lists approximately 60,000 clones, about nine tenths occurring once. This sample stems from a study of a mutant IDH1 vaccine in newly diagnosed glioma. At the level of the study: Eight vaccinations went to patients in weeks 1, 3, 5, 7, 11, 15, 19, 23.

Time point here: week 5, during vaccination. One vaccine dose held 300 ug of mutant IDH1 20-mer peptide and came with topical imiquimod. The sequence derives from a woman aged 40 to 50 with glioma. The source was PBMCs, collected from a glioma patient whose treatment included an IDH1 peptide vaccine.

The CDR3 here is CSATSGGEQFF. CDR3 coding DNA: TGCAGTGCTACTAGCGGGGGCGAGCAGTTCTTC. The J gene is TRBJ2-1, the V gene TRBV20-1; 10 bases agree with TRBD2. The CDR3 extends over 11 amino acids. From germline, CDR1 is DFQATT and CDR2 SNEGSKA (reference sequence). V lost 4 bases, J lost 10 bases, and 1 base stayed unmatched.